One sample yielded the 8 T cell receptor beta chains listed below, sequenced in a study of T cells in Graves' hyperthyroidism and ophthalmopathy. RNA transcripts served as the template for amplifying TCR beta CDR3 regions. The HTBI set primed first-round TCR CDR3 RT-PCR. TCRdb reprocessed the multiplex PCR reads via MiXCR and lists one record per CDR3 protein. The sample shows 350,000 to 400,000 distinct CDR3 sequences, over 11% of them seen only once. The sequencing input was blood. The source is a woman aged 60 to 75 with Graves' hyperthyroidism.

The chain uses TRBV29-1 and TRBJ2-5; tentative D call: TRBD2 (5 bases). Trimming left V 1 base short and J 0 bases short, with 9 bases between. Per germline, CDR1 SQVTM and CDR2 ANQGSEA. The CDR3 runs 14 residues. Written as DNA, the CDR3 is TGCAGCGTTGAAGGGGAGCCGCACCAAGAGACCCAGTACTTC. It codes for CSVEGEPHQETQYF.

This clonotype has ten or more counts. This chain uses TRBV2 with TRBJ2-1; the D gene is possibly TRBD2 (5 bases). Germline lookup yields CDR1 SNHLY and CDR2 FYNNEI. Trimming shortened V by 1 base and J by 5 bases, and 9 bases separated the two germline ends. The CDR3 length is 14 residues. The CDR3 bases are TGTGCCAGCAGTGAAGACTTAGCGAACAATGAGCAGTTCTTC. This sequence encodes CASSEDLANNEQFF.

This clonotype was detected only a few times. A read error is possible here, since a much larger clone lies one base away. The rearrangement uses TRBV28 and TRBJ2-2; TRBD2 aligns across 16 bases. In germline, CDR1 is MDHEN, CDR2 SYDVKM. The CDR3 has 19 residues. CDR3 nucleotides: TGTGCCAGCAATTTATTGGGACTAGCGGGAGGGCCGGGGACCGGGGAGCTGTTTTTT. It is translated as CASNLLGLAGGPGTGELFF.

Many counts were recorded for this clonotype. The CDR3 coding sequence is TGTGCCAGCAGCTTAGTACAAGGGGGAACCTACGAGCAGTACTTC. Its protein is CASSLVQGGTYEQYF. This sequence joins TRBV11-3 and TRBJ2-7; the D gene is possibly TRBD1 (6 bases). Germline assignment: CDR1 SGHNT and CDR2 YENEEA. Trimming shortened V by 1 base and J by 2 bases, and 12 bases separated the two germline ends. The length of the CDR3 is 15 residues.

This clonotype was picked up a small number of times. The J gene is TRBJ1-5, the V gene TRBV19; D is unresolved. The germline V gene encodes CDR1 LNHDA and CDR2 SQIVND (reference sequence). The CDR3 totals 13 residues. The V and J ends lost 7 bases and 2 bases respectively, with 9 bases between them. CDR3 protein: CASKYGGNQPQHF. The CDR3 DNA follows: TGTGCCAGTAAGTACGGGGGCAATCAGCCCCAGCATTTT.

The table lists this clonotype with many counts. CDR3 sequence reads: CASSRDRAFVLFF. The CDR3 bases are TGTGCCAGCAGCAGAGACAGGGCTTTCGTGCTGTTTTTT. The rearrangement links TRBV12-3 or TRBV12-4 to TRBJ2-2; 7 nucleotides align to TRBD1. The CDR3 runs to 13 residues. V lost 6 bases, J lost 13 bases, and 11 bases stayed unmatched.

This rearrangement joins TRBV6-1 to TRBJ2-3; D might be TRBD1 or TRBD2, each matching 5 bases. Germline CDR1 reads MNHNS; CDR2 reads SASEGT. Trimming cost V 6 bases and J 2 bases, with 24 bases left between them. CDR3 length equals 18 residues. The DNA of the CDR3 is TGTGCCAGCAGCCGAAGGAGTTGGGACGGCTTTAACACAGATACGCAGTATTTT. This codes for CASSRRSWDGFNTDTQYF.

This clonotype has ten or more counts. This chain connects TRBV7-8 to TRBJ2-7, with 8 positions matching TRBD1. Germline loops: CDR1 SGHVS, CDR2 FQNEAQ. After removal of 5 bases from V and 2 bases from J, the junction contained 11 bases not matched to a gene. The CDR3 contains 16 residues. The CDR3 loop is CASSAKPTGDPYEQYF. CDR3 DNA sequence: TGTGCCAGCAGCGCCAAGCCGACAGGGGACCCCTACGAGCAGTACTTC.